The source of this TCR beta chain is a study of identifying expanded T cells in peripheral blood. No infections or other immune events were documented during collection. Sequenced by immunoSEQ multiplex PCR; TCRdb stores in-frame clones only, minus some. The data show 45,000 to 75,000 clones, about four fifths seen once. Broader study findings: Variance in clone template counts between approximately two-week samples significantly increased with total template count across all healthy donors. Over two and four weeks, about 15 and 18 clones changed, versus approximately 1.2 between replicates.

About this clone itself: What it binds is not known.

The CDR3 totals 14 residues. With V trimmed by 8 bases and J by 7 bases, 7 bases remained unmatched. CDR1 is LNHDA and CDR2 is SQIVND in the germline V gene (reference sequence). This rearrangement joins TRBV19 to TRBJ2-3; 12 positions agree with TRBD1. The sequence was collected from a person aged 18 to 75 in good health. Sample: blood. The CDR3 nucleotides read TGTGCCAGTCGACCGGGACAGGGGGCATATACGCAGTATTTT. This sequence encodes CASRPGQGAYTQYF.